Below, 15 T cell receptor beta chains from the same sample are listed, as sequenced in a study of response to subunit inactivated influenza vaccine. A single record per CDR3 protein comes from TCRdb applying MiXCR to the RT-PCR reads. The table shows more than 400,000 distinct CDR3 sequences, with around 7.9% occurring only once. The specimen was PBMCs from blood, collected approximately 25 months after vaccination. The receptors stem from a man aged 50 to 69 who received an inactivated influenza vaccine.

This clonotype was detected ten times or more. The J gene is TRBJ2-3, the V gene TRBV12-3 or TRBV12-4; D not resolved. The length of the CDR3 is 14 residues. V was shortened by 3 bases and J by 5 bases, with 12 bases between the two germline ends. The CDR3: CASSFSRGGDTQYF. The CDR3 nucleotides read TGTGCCAGCAGTTTTTCCCGCGGCGGAGATACGCAGTATTTT.

This clonotype was counted at least ten times. The CDR3 loop reads CASSQGRGGSHGYTF. DNA for the CDR3: TGCGCCAGCAGCCAGGGCCGAGGGGGCTCCCATGGCTACACCTTC. The chain employs TRBV4-1 and TRBJ1-2; 7 bases agree with TRBD1. V lost 3 bases to trimming and J lost 6 bases; unmatched junction nucleotides: 10. CDR1 MGHRA and CDR2 YSYEKL come from the germline V gene. CDR3 length equals 15 residues.

This rearrangement joins TRBV7-6 to TRBJ2-7; D gene unclear. The V end was cut by 1 base, the J end by 7 bases, with 14 bases between. Germline CDR1 reads SGHVS; CDR2 reads FNYEAQ. This CDR3 region has 14 residues. CDR3 coding DNA: TGTGCCAGCAGCTTAGGGATCGGCGCCCGAGAGCAGTACTTC. It yields the protein CASSLGIGAREQYF.

This clonotype was counted between two and nine times. J is TRBJ2-7 and V is TRBV29-1; TRBD1 aligns across 11 bases. V lost 0 bases and J lost 7; bases outside the gene matches: 2. The CDR3 totals 13 residues. CDR1 and CDR2 (germline): SQVTM, ANQGSEA. The CDR3 reads CSVEDRDRGEQYF. The DNA of the CDR3 is TGCAGCGTTGAAGACCGGGACAGGGGGGAGCAGTACTTC.

The table lists this clonotype with many counts. This chain joins TRBV12-3 or TRBV12-4 and TRBJ1-2; D uncertain. The CDR3 contains 13 residues. Trimming took 5 bases from V and 6 from J, leaving 13 bases between them. The CDR3 DNA follows: TGTGCCAGCAGTCTCCCCGACCAAAATGGCTACACCTTC. Its translation: CASSLPDQNGYTF.

This rearrangement joins TRBV28 to TRBJ1-6; tentative D call: TRBD1 (5 bases). Germline assignment: CDR1 MDHEN and CDR2 SYDVKM. This CDR3 comprises 15 residues. The V and J ends lost 4 bases and 7 bases respectively, with 14 bases between them. CDR3 sequence: CASSWAGIGNSPLHF. The CDR3 nucleotides read TGTGCCAGCAGTTGGGCAGGGATTGGAAATTCACCCCTCCACTTT.

This clonotype has just a few counts. This chain joins TRBV7-2 and TRBJ2-4; 9 bases are a match to TRBD2. V dropped 6 bases and J dropped 2; count of bases not matched to a gene: 8. The CDR3 spans 16 residues. Germline V gene sequence: CDR1 SGHTA, CDR2 FQGNSA. The CDR3 DNA sequence: TGTGCCAGCAGTTATTCAGCGGGGGGTCCCAAAAACATTCAGTACTTC. As protein: CASSYSAGGPKNIQYF. The entire variable domain, with the rest obtained from reference TRBV7-2 and TRBJ2-4, is as follows: GAGVSQSPSNKVTEKGKDVELRCDPISGHTALYWYRQSLGQGLEFLIYFQGNSAPDKSGLPSDRFSAERTGGSVSTLTIQRTQQEDSAVYLCASSYSAGGPKNIQYFGAGTRLSVL.

The genes are TRBV10-3 and TRBJ2-7, with a tentative D call TRBD1 (5 bases). Germline V gene data show CDR1 as ENHRY and CDR2 as SYGVKD. This CDR3 is built from 13 residues. V lost 10 bases and J lost 0, with 13 bases in between. The CDR3 protein is CATSLTDSYEQYF. CDR3 DNA sequence: TGTGCCACCAGCCTGACAGACTCCTACGAGCAGTACTTC.

Many counts were recorded for this clonotype. The genes are TRBV29-1 and TRBJ2-5, with a possible D match to TRBD2 (5 bases). CDR3 length: 13 residues. CDR1 is SQVTM and CDR2 is ANQGSEA in the germline V gene. V was trimmed by 1 base and J by 5 bases, leaving 11 bases between them. CDR3 region: CSVEVITGETQYF. Written as DNA, the CDR3 is TGCAGCGTTGAAGTTATTACGGGGGAGACCCAGTACTTC. Together with reference TRBV29-1 and TRBJ2-5, the CDR3 gives the full variable domain: SAVISQKPSRDICQRGTSLTIQCQVDSQVTMMFWYRQQPGQSLTLIATANQGSEATYESGFVIDKFPISRPNLTFSTLTVSNMSPEDSSIYLCSVEVITGETQYFGPGTRLLVL.

This clonotype was counted at least ten times. The chain uses TRBV12-3 or TRBV12-4 and TRBJ2-3; D perhaps matches TRBD2 (7 bases). This CDR3 is 12 amino acids long. V was shortened by 4 bases and J by 11 bases, with 13 bases between the two germline ends. This chain's CDR3 is CASSYTGGQQYF. The CDR3 DNA sequence: TGTGCCAGCAGTTATACCGGGGGGCAGCAGTATTTT.

This clonotype showed up just a few times. The J gene is TRBJ2-3, the V gene TRBV7-2, with D unclear. V dropped 6 bases and J dropped 10 bases, with 14 bases sitting between them. This CDR3 has 12 amino acids. Germline CDR1 SGHTA, CDR2 FQGNSA. The CDR3 DNA is TGTGCCAGCAGACCAGCCGGGCCTGCGCAGTATTTT. Residues: CASRPAGPAQYF.

This clonotype was seen more than once but under ten times. The chain combines TRBV12-3 or TRBV12-4 with TRBJ2-5, with D perhaps TRBD2 (5 bases). V lost 5 bases and J lost 7, with 17 bases in between. There are 14 residues in the CDR3. For the CDR3, the DNA is TGTGCCAGCAGTCTCTCGACGGGGATGGGGACCCAGTACTTC. This sequence encodes CASSLSTGMGTQYF.

CDR3 nucleotides: TGTGCCAGCAGCCCCTGGCCGGACACTGAAGCTTTCTTT. Its protein product is CASSPWPDTEAFF. The genes are TRBV9 and TRBJ1-1, with D unclear. CDR1 and CDR2 from the germline V gene are SGDLS and YYNGEE. V was shortened by 4 bases and J by 3 bases, with 10 bases between the two germline ends. The CDR3 has 13 residues.

The table lists this clonotype with a few counts. The rearrangement joins TRBV5-1 to TRBJ1-1; D is perhaps TRBD1 (6 bases). The CDR3 length is 14 residues. Deletions cut 1 base from V and 2 bases from J, with 9 bases between. Germline V gene sequence: CDR1 SGHRS, CDR2 YFSETQ. Written as DNA, the CDR3 is TGCGCCAGCAGCTTGTACGGGGGCAACACTGAAGCTTTCTTT. As protein: CASSLYGGNTEAFF.

This clonotype was seen more than once but under ten times. This rearrangement joins TRBV20-1 to TRBJ2-7; 7 nucleotides line up with TRBD1. The CDR3 spans 15 residues. With 4 bases clipped from V and 0 bases from J, the junction kept 9 bases outside the gene matches. In germline, CDR1 is DFQATT, CDR2 SNEGSKA (reference sequence). CDR3 sequence (DNA): TGCAGTGCTAATGGCCCCGGGACAGACTCCTACGAGCAGTACTTC. As protein: CSANGPGTDSYEQYF.